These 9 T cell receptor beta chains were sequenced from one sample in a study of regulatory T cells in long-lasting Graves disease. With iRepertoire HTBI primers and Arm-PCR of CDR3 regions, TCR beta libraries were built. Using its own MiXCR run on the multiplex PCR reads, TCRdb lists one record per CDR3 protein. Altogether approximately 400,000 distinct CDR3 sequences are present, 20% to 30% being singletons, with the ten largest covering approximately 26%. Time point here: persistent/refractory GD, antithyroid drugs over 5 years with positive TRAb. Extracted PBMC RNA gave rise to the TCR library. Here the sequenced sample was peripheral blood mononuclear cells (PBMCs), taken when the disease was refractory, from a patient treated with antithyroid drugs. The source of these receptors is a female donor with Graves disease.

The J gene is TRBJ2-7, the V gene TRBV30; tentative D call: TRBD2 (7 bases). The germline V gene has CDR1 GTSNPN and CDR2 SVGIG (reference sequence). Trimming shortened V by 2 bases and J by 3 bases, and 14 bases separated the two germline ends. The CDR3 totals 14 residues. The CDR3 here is CAWSTRGGVYEQYF. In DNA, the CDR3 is TGTGCCTGGAGTACCCGAGGGGGGGTCTACGAGCAGTACTTC.

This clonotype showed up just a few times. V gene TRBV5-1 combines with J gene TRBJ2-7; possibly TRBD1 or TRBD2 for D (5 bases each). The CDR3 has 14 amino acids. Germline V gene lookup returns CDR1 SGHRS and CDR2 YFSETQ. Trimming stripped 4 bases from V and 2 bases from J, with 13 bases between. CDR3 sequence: CASSRGDRAYEQYF. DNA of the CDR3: TGCGCCAGCAGCAGAGGGGATAGGGCCTACGAGCAGTACTTC.

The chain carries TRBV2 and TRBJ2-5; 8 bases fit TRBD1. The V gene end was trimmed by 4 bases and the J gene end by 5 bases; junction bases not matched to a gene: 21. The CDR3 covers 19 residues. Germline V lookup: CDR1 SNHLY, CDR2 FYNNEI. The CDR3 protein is CASSASDRVGSRSEETQYF. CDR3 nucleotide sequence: TGTGCCAGCAGTGCTTCGGACAGGGTTGGCTCTAGGTCCGAGGAGACCCAGTACTTC.

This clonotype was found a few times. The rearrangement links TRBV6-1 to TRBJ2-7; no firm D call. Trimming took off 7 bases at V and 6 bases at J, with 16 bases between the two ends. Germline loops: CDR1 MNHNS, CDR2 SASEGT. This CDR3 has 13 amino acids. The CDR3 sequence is CASTNNPYSEQYF. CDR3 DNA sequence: TGTGCCAGCACCAACAATCCCTACAGCGAGCAGTACTTC.

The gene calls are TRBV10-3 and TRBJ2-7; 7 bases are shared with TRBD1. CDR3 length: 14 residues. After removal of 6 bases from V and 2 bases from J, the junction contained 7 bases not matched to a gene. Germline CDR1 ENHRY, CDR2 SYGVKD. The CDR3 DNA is TGTGCCATCAGCAAAGGACAGGTCACCTACGAGCAGTACTTC. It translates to CAISKGQVTYEQYF.

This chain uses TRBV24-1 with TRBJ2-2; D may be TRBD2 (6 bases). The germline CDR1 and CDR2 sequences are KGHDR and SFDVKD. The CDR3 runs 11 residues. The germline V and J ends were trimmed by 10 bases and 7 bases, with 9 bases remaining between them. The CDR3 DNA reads TGTGCCACTTATAGCGGCGGGGAGCTGTTTTTT. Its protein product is CATYSGGELFF.

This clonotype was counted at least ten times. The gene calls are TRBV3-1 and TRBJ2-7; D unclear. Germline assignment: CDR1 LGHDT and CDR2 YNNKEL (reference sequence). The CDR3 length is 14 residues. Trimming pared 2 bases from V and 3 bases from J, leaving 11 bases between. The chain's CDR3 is CASSQLPERYEQYF. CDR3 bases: TGTGCCAGCAGCCAACTACCTGAGCGCTACGAGCAGTACTTC.

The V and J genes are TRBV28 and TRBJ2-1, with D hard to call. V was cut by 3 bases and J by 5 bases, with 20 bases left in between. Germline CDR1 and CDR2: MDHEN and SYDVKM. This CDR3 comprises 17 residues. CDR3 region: CASSFSLTAPSNNEQFF. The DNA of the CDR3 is TGTGCCAGCAGTTTCTCGCTAACAGCCCCCTCAAACAATGAGCAGTTCTTC.

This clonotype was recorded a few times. This CDR3 reads CSARAGGAGGANVLTF. CDR3 bases: TGCAGTGCTAGAGCGGGGGGGGCTGGTGGGGCCAACGTCCTGACTTTC. The V and J genes are TRBV20-1 and TRBJ2-6; 8 nucleotides line up with TRBD2. Germline V CDR1 and CDR2: DFQATT, SNEGSKA (reference sequence). This CDR3 contains 16 residues. The J segment lost 3 bases and the V segment lost 1 base, leaving 5 bases of the junction unmatched.